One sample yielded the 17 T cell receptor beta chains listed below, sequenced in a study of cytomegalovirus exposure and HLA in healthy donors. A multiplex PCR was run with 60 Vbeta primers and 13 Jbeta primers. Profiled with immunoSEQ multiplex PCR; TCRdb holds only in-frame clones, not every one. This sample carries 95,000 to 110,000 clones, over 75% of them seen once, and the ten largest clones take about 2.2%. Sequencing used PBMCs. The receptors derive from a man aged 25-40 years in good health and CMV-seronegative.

The CDR3 nucleotides read TGTGCCAGCAGCCCCATTGGGGGGGGACCAACCACAGATACGCAGTATTTT. It specifies CASSPIGGGPTTDTQYF. The chain couples TRBV4-2 to TRBJ2-3; 7 bases align to TRBD2. This CDR3 spans 17 amino acids. The ends lost 4 bases at V and 2 bases at J; junction bases unmatched: 12. From germline, CDR1 is LGHNA and CDR2 YNFKEQ.

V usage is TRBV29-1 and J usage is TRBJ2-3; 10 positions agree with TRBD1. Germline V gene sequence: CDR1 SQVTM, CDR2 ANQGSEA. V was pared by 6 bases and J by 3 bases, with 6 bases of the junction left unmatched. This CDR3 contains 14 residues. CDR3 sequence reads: CSVDRDRGTDTQYF. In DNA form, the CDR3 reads TGCAGCGTAGACCGGGACAGGGGAACAGATACGCAGTATTTT.

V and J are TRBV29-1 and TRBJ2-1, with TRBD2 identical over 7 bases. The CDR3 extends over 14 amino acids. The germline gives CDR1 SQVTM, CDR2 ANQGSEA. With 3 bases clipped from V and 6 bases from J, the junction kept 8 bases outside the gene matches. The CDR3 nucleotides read TGCAGCGTTGAGGGCGGGAGAAACACCAATGAGCAGTTCTTC. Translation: CSVEGGRNTNEQFF.

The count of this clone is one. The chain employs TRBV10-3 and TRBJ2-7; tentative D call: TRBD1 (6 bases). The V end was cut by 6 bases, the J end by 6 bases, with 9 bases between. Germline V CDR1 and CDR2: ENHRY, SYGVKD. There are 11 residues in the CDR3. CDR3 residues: CAIRGAGEQYF. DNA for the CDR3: TGTGCCATCAGGGGGGCGGGCGAGCAGTACTTC.

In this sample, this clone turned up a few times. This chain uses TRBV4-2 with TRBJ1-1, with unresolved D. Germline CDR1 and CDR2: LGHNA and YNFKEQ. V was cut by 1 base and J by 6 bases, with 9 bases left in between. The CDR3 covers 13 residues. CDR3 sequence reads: CASSQGESSEAFF. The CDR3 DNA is TGTGCCAGCAGCCAAGGGGAGTCGTCTGAAGCTTTCTTT.

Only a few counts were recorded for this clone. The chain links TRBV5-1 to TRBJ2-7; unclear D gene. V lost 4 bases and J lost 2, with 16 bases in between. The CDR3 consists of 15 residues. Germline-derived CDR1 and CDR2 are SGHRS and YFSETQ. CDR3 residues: CASSVTSENPYEQYF. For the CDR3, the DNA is TGCGCCAGCAGCGTTACCTCAGAAAACCCCTACGAGCAGTACTTC.

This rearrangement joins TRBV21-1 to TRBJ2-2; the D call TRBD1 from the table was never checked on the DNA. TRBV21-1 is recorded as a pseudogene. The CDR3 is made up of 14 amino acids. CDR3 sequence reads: CASPTGSRVWELFF. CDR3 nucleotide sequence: TGTGCCAGCCCGACAGGGTCAAGGGTTTGGGAGCTGTTTTTT.

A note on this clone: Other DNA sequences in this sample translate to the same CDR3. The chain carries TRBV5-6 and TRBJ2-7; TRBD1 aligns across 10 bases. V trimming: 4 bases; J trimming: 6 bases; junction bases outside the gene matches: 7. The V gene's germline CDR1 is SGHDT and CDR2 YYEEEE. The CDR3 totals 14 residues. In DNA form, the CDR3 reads TGTGCCAGCAGCCTGGGGACAGGGGTTTCCGAGCAGTACTTC. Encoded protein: CASSLGTGVSEQYF. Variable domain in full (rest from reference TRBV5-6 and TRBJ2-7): DAGVTQSPTHLIKTRGQQVTLRCSPKSGHDTVSWYQQALGQGPQFIFQYYEEEERQRGNFPDRFSGHQFPNYSSELNVNALLLGDSALYLCASSLGTGVSEQYFGPGTRLTVT.

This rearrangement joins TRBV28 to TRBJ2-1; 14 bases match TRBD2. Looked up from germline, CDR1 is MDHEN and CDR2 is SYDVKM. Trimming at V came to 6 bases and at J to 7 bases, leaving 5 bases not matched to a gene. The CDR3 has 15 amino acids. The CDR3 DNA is TGTGCCAGCAGCGAAGGGACTAGCGGGAGTAATGAGCAGTTCTTC. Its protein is CASSEGTSGSNEQFF.

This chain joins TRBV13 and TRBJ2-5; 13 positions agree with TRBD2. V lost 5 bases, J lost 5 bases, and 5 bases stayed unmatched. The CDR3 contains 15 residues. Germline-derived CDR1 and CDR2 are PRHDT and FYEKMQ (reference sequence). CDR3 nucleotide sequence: TGTGCCAGCAGCCCTGGGACTAGCGGGGCCGAGACCCAGTACTTC. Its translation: CASSPGTSGAETQYF.

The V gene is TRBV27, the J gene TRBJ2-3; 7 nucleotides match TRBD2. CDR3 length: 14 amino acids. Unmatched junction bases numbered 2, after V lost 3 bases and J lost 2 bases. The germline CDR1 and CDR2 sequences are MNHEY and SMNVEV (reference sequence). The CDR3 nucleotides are TGTGCCAGCAGTTTCGGGAGGTACACAGATACGCAGTATTTT. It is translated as CASSFGRYTDTQYF.

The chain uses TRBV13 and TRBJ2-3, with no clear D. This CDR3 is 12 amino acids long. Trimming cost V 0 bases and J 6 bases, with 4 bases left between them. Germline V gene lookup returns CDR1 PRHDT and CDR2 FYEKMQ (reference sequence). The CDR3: CASSLGADTQYF. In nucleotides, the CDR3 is TGTGCCAGCAGCTTAGGCGCGGATACGCAGTATTTT.

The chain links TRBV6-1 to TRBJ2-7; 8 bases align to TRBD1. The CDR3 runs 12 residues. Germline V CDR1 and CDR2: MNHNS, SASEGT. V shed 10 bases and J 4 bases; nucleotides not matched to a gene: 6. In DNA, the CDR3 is TGTGCCATCGGACAGGGCACTTACGAGCAGTACTTC. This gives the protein CAIGQGTYEQYF.

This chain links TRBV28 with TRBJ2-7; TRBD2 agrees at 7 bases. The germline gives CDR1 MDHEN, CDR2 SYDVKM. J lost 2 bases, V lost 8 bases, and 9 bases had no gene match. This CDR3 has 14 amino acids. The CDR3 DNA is TGTGCCAGCGGGGGGGTGGCGGGACCCTACGAGCAGTACTTC. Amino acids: CASGGVAGPYEQYF.

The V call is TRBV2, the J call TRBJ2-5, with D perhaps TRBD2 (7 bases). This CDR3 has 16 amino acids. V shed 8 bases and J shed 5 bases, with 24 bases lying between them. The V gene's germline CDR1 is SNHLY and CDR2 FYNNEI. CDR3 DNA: TGTGCCAGCCGACCAAGGGGGGGGCTTGGGGGGGAGACCCAGTACTTC. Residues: CASRPRGGLGGETQYF.

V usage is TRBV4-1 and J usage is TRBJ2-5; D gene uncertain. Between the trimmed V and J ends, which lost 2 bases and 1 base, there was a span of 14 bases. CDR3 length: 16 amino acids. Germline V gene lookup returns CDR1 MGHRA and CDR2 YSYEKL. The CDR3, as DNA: TGCGCCAGCAGCCAACCCCCTCCATTAGTCCAAGAGACCCAGTACTTC. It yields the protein CASSQPPPLVQETQYF.

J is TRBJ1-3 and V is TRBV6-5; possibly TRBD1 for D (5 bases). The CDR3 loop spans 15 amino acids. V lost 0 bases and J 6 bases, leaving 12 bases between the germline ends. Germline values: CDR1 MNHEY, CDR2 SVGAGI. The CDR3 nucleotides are TGTGCCAGCAGTTACTCGCGGGACCCTATAAACACCATATATTTT. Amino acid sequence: CASSYSRDPINTIYF.